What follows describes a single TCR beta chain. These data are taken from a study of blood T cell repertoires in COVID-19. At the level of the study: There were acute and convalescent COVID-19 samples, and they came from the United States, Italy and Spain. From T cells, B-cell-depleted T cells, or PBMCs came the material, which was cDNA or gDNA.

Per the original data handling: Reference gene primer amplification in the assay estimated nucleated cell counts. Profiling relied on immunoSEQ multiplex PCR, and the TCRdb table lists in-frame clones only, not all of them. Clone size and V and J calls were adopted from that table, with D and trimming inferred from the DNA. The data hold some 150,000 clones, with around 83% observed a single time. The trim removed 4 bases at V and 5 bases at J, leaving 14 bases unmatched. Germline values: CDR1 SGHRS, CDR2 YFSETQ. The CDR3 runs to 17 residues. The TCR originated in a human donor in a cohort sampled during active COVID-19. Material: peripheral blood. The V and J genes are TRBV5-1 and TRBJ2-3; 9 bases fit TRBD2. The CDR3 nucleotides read TGCGCCAGCAGCGCCGCCCTAGCGGGAAAAGTTGTAGATACGCAGTATTTT. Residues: CASSAALAGKVVDTQYF.